Below, 30 T cell receptor beta chains from the same sample are listed, as sequenced in a study of stem cell transplantation in POMP-related autoinflammatory disease. This table comes from immunoSEQ multiplex PCR, and its TCRdb copy is limited to in-frame clones, with some not included. The data contain 1,300 or so clones, over 70% of them singletons. This material consisted of Tregs from PBMCs, taken before stem cell transplantation. The receptors here all came from a human donor with POMP-related autoinflammation and immune dysregulation (PRAID).

The V and J genes are TRBV27 and TRBJ1-1; D not resolved. CDR3 length: 15 residues. Trimming cost V 4 bases and J 6 bases, with 18 bases left between them. The V gene's germline CDR1 is MNHEY and CDR2 SMNVEV (reference sequence). The CDR3 region is CASSSRWGGGPEAFF. The CDR3 nucleotides read TGTGCCAGCAGTTCCCGCTGGGGTGGTGGCCCTGAAGCTTTCTTT.

The rearrangement links TRBV29-1 to TRBJ1-2; no reliable D call. Germline lookup yields CDR1 SQVTM and CDR2 ANQGSEA. V was trimmed by 7 bases and J by 7 bases, leaving 10 bases between them. The CDR3 sequence is 10 residues long. This chain's CDR3 is CSAQDPGYTF. The CDR3 coding sequence is TGCAGCGCTCAGGATCCTGGCTACACCTTC.

This chain joins TRBV10-2 and TRBJ2-5; D is undetermined. Trimming stripped 7 bases from V and 1 base from J, with 10 bases between. The CDR3 runs 13 residues. From germline, CDR1 is WSHSY and CDR2 SAAADI. The CDR3 spells CASTEQVQETQYF. The CDR3 DNA is TGCGCCAGCACCGAACAAGTCCAAGAGACCCAGTACTTC.

This chain links TRBV6-1 with TRBJ2-5; 10 bases are shared with TRBD2. The CDR3 runs 15 residues. The ends lost 7 bases at V and 1 base at J; junction bases unmatched: 6. CDR1 is MNHNS and CDR2 is SASEGT in the germline V gene. CDR3 DNA: TGTGCCAGCAAGCCCCGACTAGCGGGCCAAGAGACCCAGTACTTC. Translating it yields CASKPRLAGQETQYF.

V and J are TRBV28 and TRBJ1-2; D unresolved. Germline CDR1 reads MDHEN; CDR2 reads SYDVKM. V was clipped by 3 bases and J by 8 bases, with 16 bases between them. The CDR3 length is 14 residues. CDR3 coding DNA: TGTGCCAGCAGTTTCCATAACCGGGGAAGGGGCTACACCTTC. Its translation is CASSFHNRGRGYTF.

V usage is TRBV9 and J usage is TRBJ2-7, with TRBD2 matching 13 bases. Per the germline V gene, CDR1 is SGDLS and CDR2 is YYNGEE. The CDR3 consists of 19 residues. The V gene end was trimmed by 2 bases and the J gene end by 2 bases; junction bases not matched to a gene: 13. The CDR3 DNA sequence: TGTGCCAGCAGCGTCCATCCGGGACATGGACTAGCGGGAGCCTACGAGCAGTACTTC. Amino acid sequence: CASSVHPGHGLAGAYEQYF.

The chain is built from TRBV30 and TRBJ1-3, with D hard to call. The CDR3 extends over 13 amino acids. Trimming took 5 bases from V and 0 from J, leaving 8 bases between them. Per the germline V gene, CDR1 is GTSNPN and CDR2 is SVGIG (reference sequence). The CDR3, as DNA: TGTGCCTGGGTCAGAAGCTCTGGAAACACCATATATTTT. Translating it yields CAWVRSSGNTIYF.

This chain uses TRBV6-5 with TRBJ1-5; D remains ambiguous. V dropped 5 bases and J dropped 3 bases, with 11 bases sitting between them. Germline V gene sequence: CDR1 MNHEY, CDR2 SVGAGI. CDR3 length equals 14 residues. CDR3 region: CASSTGALNQPQHF. CDR3 coding DNA: TGTGCCAGCAGTACGGGAGCCCTCAATCAGCCCCAGCATTTT.

This sequence joins TRBV7-3 and TRBJ2-7; 8 bases agree with TRBD2. Germline CDR1 reads SGHTA; CDR2 reads FQGTGA. The CDR3 extends over 16 amino acids. With 1 base clipped from V and 2 bases from J, the junction kept 7 bases outside the gene matches. CDR3 in DNA: TGTGCCAGCAGCTTAAGACCCGGGGGGGACACCTACGAGCAGTACTTC. Its protein is CASSLRPGGDTYEQYF.

The V and J genes are TRBV18 and TRBJ1-6; TRBD1 aligns across 7 bases. Trimming cost V 3 bases and J 0 bases; bases outside gene matches: 8. There are 18 residues in the CDR3. Germline V CDR1 and CDR2: KGHSH, LQKENI. CDR3: CASSPRQGGSSYNSPLHF. The CDR3 DNA reads as TGTGCCAGCTCACCCCGACAGGGAGGAAGCTCCTATAATTCACCCCTCCACTTT.

This chain joins TRBV18 and TRBJ1-1; 11 bases agree with TRBD1. The CDR3 spans 17 residues. CDR1 and CDR2 (germline): KGHSH, LQKENI. Trimming removed 2 bases from V and 1 base from J; junction bases left unmatched: 6. The CDR3 spells CASSPMDRGQGNTEAFF. As DNA, the CDR3 is TGTGCCAGCTCACCAATGGACAGGGGGCAGGGGAACACTGAAGCTTTCTTT.

The V gene is TRBV18, the J gene TRBJ2-3; 10 bases are a match to TRBD2. This CDR3 spans 19 amino acids. V shed 1 base, J shed 6 bases, and the junction held 16 bases outside the gene matches. CDR1 KGHSH and CDR2 LQKENI come from the germline V gene. CDR3 amino acids: CASSPLASSGGWLSDTQYF. CDR3 sequence (DNA): TGTGCCAGCTCACCACTAGCTTCTAGCGGGGGCTGGTTGTCTGATACGCAGTATTTT.

The V call is TRBV10-2, the J call TRBJ1-3; tentative D call: TRBD1 (6 bases). CDR1 is WSHSY and CDR2 is SAAADI in the germline V gene. The CDR3 spans 14 residues. V lost 0 bases to trimming and J lost 4 bases, with 7 bases between them. This CDR3 reads CASSESRGGNTIYF. For the CDR3, the DNA is TGCGCCAGCAGTGAGTCGAGGGGGGGAAACACCATATATTTT.

This clone was seen a handful of times. The chain carries TRBV18 and TRBJ1-2; no reliable D call. Per germline, CDR1 KGHSH and CDR2 LQKENI. The CDR3 is 15 residues long. Trimming took 1 base from V and 3 from J, leaving 12 bases between them. CDR3 sequence reads: CASSPQPGGDYGYTF. CDR3 nucleotide sequence: TGTGCCAGCTCACCACAACCGGGCGGTGACTATGGCTACACCTTC.

This chain links TRBV13 with TRBJ2-5; 9 nucleotides agree with TRBD2. This CDR3 has 15 residues. Losses at the gene ends were 3 bases for V and 5 bases for J; bases not matched to a gene: 7. CDR1 is PRHDT and CDR2 is FYEKMQ in the germline V gene (reference sequence). The CDR3 here is CASSFGGRARETQYF. The CDR3 region has the DNA TGTGCCAGCAGCTTTGGCGGGAGGGCCCGGGAGACCCAGTACTTC.

This chain uses TRBV19 with TRBJ2-5; 8 bases match TRBD1. This CDR3 comprises 13 residues. Germline CDR1 LNHDA, CDR2 SQIVND (reference sequence). Trimming at V came to 4 bases and at J to 3 bases, leaving 1 base not matched to a gene. The DNA of the CDR3 is TGTGCCAGTAGTAAGGACAGGGAAGAGACCCAGTACTTC. It translates to CASSKDREETQYF. The entire variable domain, with the rest obtained from reference TRBV19 and TRBJ2-5, is as follows: DGGITQSPKYLFRKEGQNVTLSCEQNLNHDAMYWYRQDPGQGLRLIYYSQIVNDFQKGDIAEGYSVSREKKESFPLTVTSAQKNPTAFYLCASSKDREETQYFGPGTRLLVL.

V usage is TRBV5-1 and J usage is TRBJ2-3, with TRBD2 matching 10 bases. This CDR3 has 17 amino acids. Germline CDR1 and CDR2: SGHRS and YFSETQ. The J segment lost 4 bases and the V segment lost 1 base, leaving 9 bases of the junction unmatched. CDR3 protein: CASSLNVASGSADTQYF. CDR3 sequence (DNA): TGCGCCAGCAGCTTGAACGTCGCTAGCGGGAGTGCAGATACGCAGTATTTT.

The gene calls are TRBV5-1 and TRBJ2-1; D unresolved. The V end was cut by 4 bases, the J end by 7 bases, with 12 bases between. The CDR3 has 13 amino acids. Germline values: CDR1 SGHRS, CDR2 YFSETQ. CDR3 DNA sequence: TGCGCCAGCAGCACCCCCGGCAGGAATGAGCAGTTCTTC. Its protein is CASSTPGRNEQFF.

This clone was observed a handful of times. V and J are TRBV30 and TRBJ1-5; 8 bases are a match to TRBD1. Germline CDR1 is GTSNPN and CDR2 is SVGIG (reference sequence). V was pared by 3 bases and J by 2 bases, with 6 bases of the junction left unmatched. This CDR3 contains 15 residues. This CDR3 is CAWRKTGEGNQPQHF. CDR3 nucleotide sequence: TGTGCCTGGAGAAAGACAGGGGAAGGCAATCAGCCCCAGCATTTT. Full variable domain (missing parts from reference TRBV30 and TRBJ1-5): SQTIHQWPATLVQPVGSPLSLECTVEGTSNPNLYWYRQAAGRGLQLLFYSVGIGQISSEVPQNLSASRPQDRQFILSSKKLLLSDSGFYLCAWRKTGEGNQPQHFGDGTRLSIL.

V is TRBV5-4 and J is TRBJ2-1, with TRBD2 identical over 7 bases. The CDR3 consists of 15 residues. Germline CDR1 and CDR2: SGHNT and YYREEE (reference sequence). J gave up 2 bases and V 3 bases, and 5 bases lay outside the gene matches. CDR3: CASSSIAGPYNEQFF. For the CDR3, the DNA is TGTGCCAGCAGCTCAATAGCGGGCCCCTACAATGAGCAGTTCTTC.

The chain is built from TRBV29-1 and TRBJ1-2, with 12 bases that match TRBD1. J gave up 2 bases and V 6 bases, and 1 base lay outside the gene matches. The CDR3 is 13 residues long. Germline assignment: CDR1 SQVTM and CDR2 ANQGSEA. CDR3 loop: CSVGQGANYGYTF. The CDR3 DNA sequence: TGCAGCGTGGGACAGGGGGCGAACTATGGCTACACCTTC.

J is TRBJ1-6 and V is TRBV23-1; D is ambiguous. TRBV23-1 is noted as an ORF with a role that remains uncertain. V dropped 4 bases and J dropped 11 bases, with 15 bases sitting between them. The CDR3 totals 14 residues. As DNA, the CDR3 is TGCGCCAGCAGTCGCCCAGTGAGGTTGACACCCCTCCACTTT. It translates to CASSRPVRLTPLHF.

This sequence joins TRBV2 and TRBJ2-3; D gene uncertain. The CDR3 totals 13 residues. V dropped 3 bases and J dropped 4 bases, with 8 bases sitting between them. Germline values: CDR1 SNHLY, CDR2 FYNNEI. Written as DNA, the CDR3 is TGTGCCAGCAGTGACCCGGGTCCAGATACGCAGTATTTT. Its translation: CASSDPGPDTQYF.

This chain links TRBV10-2 with TRBJ2-7; 9 bases fit TRBD1. Germline V lookup: CDR1 WSHSY, CDR2 SAAADI. V gave up 5 bases and J gave up 4 bases; unmatched junction bases: 6. This CDR3 contains 14 residues. Written as DNA, the CDR3 is TGCGCCAGCAGTCCCGGGACAGGGTCATACGAGCAGTACTTC. It codes for CASSPGTGSYEQYF.

The chain employs TRBV10-3 and TRBJ1-1, with TRBD1 identical over 8 bases. CDR1 is ENHRY and CDR2 is SYGVKD in the germline V gene. Trimming took 10 bases from V and 7 from J; bases not matched to a gene: 8. The CDR3 runs to 12 residues. The CDR3 loop reads CASQDRAYEAFF. The CDR3 DNA sequence: TGTGCCAGCCAGGACAGGGCTTATGAAGCTTTCTTT.

The chain carries TRBV2 and TRBJ1-5; the D is unclear. From germline, CDR1 is SNHLY and CDR2 FYNNEI. This CDR3 spans 14 amino acids. Trimming removed 2 bases at V and 4 bases at J, with 9 bases between. Written as DNA, the CDR3 is TGTGCCAGCAGTGAAACAGTTCGGAATCAGCCCCAGCATTTT. Translation: CASSETVRNQPQHF.

This clone occurred a few times. The chain's CDR3 is CASSYHRSSYEQYF. The DNA of the CDR3 is TGTGCCAGCAGTTACCACAGGTCCTCCTACGAGCAGTACTTC. The V and J genes are TRBV6-5 and TRBJ2-7; perhaps TRBD1 as D (5 bases). Germline loops: CDR1 MNHEY, CDR2 SVGAGI. V was clipped by 2 bases and J by 0 bases, with 8 bases between them. The CDR3 loop spans 14 amino acids.

The chain employs TRBV10-3 and TRBJ1-5; TRBD1 might be the D (5 bases). The germline V gene encodes CDR1 ENHRY and CDR2 SYGVKD. Trimming shortened V by 6 bases and J by 7 bases, and 16 bases separated the two germline ends. The CDR3 covers 14 residues. The DNA for the CDR3 is TGTGCCATCAGGGGGGGGAATTTTAACCAGCCCCAGCATTTT. It is translated as CAIRGGNFNQPQHF.

The chain employs TRBV4-1 and TRBJ2-4, with unresolved D. The V end was cut by 0 bases, the J end by 8 bases, with 14 bases between. Looked up from germline, CDR1 is MGHRA and CDR2 is YSYEKL. CDR3 size: 15 residues. CDR3 sequence (DNA): TGCGCCAGCAGCCAAGATGGTTCCCCCATTGACATTCAGTACTTC. Encoded protein: CASSQDGSPIDIQYF.

CDR3 sequence: CASSLDRNTEAFF. DNA for the CDR3: TGCGCCAGCAGCTTGGACAGGAACACTGAAGCTTTCTTT. This chain uses TRBV5-1 with TRBJ1-1, with D unclear. V was clipped by 0 bases and J by 1 base, with 4 bases between them. Germline CDR1 is SGHRS and CDR2 is YFSETQ. The CDR3 covers 13 residues. Using reference TRBV5-1 and TRBJ1-1 for the parts outside the CDR3, the full variable domain is KAGVTQTPRYLIKTRGQQVTLSCSPISGHRSVSWYQQTPGQGLQFLFEYFSETQRNKGNFPGRFSGRQFSNSRSEMNVSTLELGDSALYLCASSLDRNTEAFFGQGTRLTVV.